A single sample gave rise to the 2 T cell receptor beta chains below, sequenced in a study of PD-1 blockade in classical Hodgkin lymphoma. Repertoires were generated with immunoSEQ multiplex PCR, while TCRdb's copy carries only in-frame clones and drops some. The sample shows 15,000 or so clones, around 80% of them seen only once. All patients experienced relapse after autologous stem cell transplantation, and brentuximab vedotin exposure was variable. The sample was peripheral blood mononuclear cells (PBMCs), taken at baseline. The source is a human donor with classical Hodgkin lymphoma.

The V call is TRBV5-1, the J call TRBJ1-1, with unresolved D. V was pared by 4 bases and J by 1 base, with 11 bases between. Per germline, CDR1 SGHRS and CDR2 YFSETQ. CDR3 length: 14 residues. The CDR3 region is CASSPPAGNTEAFF. CDR3 sequence (DNA): TGCGCCAGCAGCCCTCCCGCGGGGAACACTGAAGCTTTCTTT.

The V call is TRBV5-1, the J call TRBJ1-1; D unclear. Germline CDR1 and CDR2: SGHRS and YFSETQ. The CDR3 totals 14 residues. The V gene lost 0 bases and the J gene lost 3 bases, with 9 bases spanning the gap. CDR3 loop: CASSLVKGDTEAFF. The CDR3 nucleotides read TGCGCCAGCAGCTTGGTGAAGGGAGACACTGAAGCTTTCTTT.